The entry below describes one TCR beta chain. Its specificity is unknown. The CDR3 contains 15 residues. The germline V gene has CDR1 SGHDN and CDR2 FVKESK. V shed 4 bases and J shed 1 base, with 13 bases lying between them. This record belongs to a study of CD4+ T cells in melanoma. Study outcomes and limitations: In melanoma, neoantigen-specific CD4+ T cells reportedly differed in differentiation state. CD8+ T cell, macrophage and B cell function reportedly correlated with neoantigen-specific CD4+ T cells.

Profiled with immunoSEQ multiplex PCR; TCRdb holds only in-frame clones, not every one. The profile shows 9,600 or so clones, about 73% of them singletons. The chain recombines TRBV14 with TRBJ1-2; D gene uncertain. The receptor was isolated from a human donor with melanoma. The sequenced material came from cells from a culture (not recorded whether cultured in vitro). The CDR3 DNA is TGTGCCAGCAGCCCAATTGCCAGCCATAACTATGGCTACACCTTC. The encoded protein is CASSPIASHNYGYTF.